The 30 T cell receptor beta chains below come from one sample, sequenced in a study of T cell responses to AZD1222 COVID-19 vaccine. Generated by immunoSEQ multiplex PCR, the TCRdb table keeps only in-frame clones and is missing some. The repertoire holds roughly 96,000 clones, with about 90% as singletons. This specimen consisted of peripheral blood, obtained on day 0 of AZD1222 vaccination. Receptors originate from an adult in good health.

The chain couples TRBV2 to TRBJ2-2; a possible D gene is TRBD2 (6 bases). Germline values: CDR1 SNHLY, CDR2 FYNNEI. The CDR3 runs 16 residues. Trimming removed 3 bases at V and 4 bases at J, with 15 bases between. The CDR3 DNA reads TGTGCCAGCAGTGAGTTGGGCGGGGTCGGCACCGGGGAGCTGTTTTTT. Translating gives CASSELGGVGTGELFF.

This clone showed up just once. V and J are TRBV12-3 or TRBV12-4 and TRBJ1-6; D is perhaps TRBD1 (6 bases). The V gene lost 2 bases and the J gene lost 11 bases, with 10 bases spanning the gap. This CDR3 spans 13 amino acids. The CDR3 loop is CASSLTGLPPLHF. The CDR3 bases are TGTGCCAGCAGTTTAACAGGGTTGCCACCCCTCCACTTT.

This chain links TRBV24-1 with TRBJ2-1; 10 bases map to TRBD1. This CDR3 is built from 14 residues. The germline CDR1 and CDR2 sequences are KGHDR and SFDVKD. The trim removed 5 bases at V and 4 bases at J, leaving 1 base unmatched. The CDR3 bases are TGTGCCACCAGTGGGACAGGGGGATACAATGAGCAGTTCTTC. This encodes CATSGTGGYNEQFF.

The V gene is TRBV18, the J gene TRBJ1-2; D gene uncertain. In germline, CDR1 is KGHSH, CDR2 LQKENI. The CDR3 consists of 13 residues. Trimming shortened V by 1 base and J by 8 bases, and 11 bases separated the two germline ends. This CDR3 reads CASSPRDPWGYTF. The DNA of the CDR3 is TGTGCCAGCTCACCACGAGATCCCTGGGGCTACACCTTC.

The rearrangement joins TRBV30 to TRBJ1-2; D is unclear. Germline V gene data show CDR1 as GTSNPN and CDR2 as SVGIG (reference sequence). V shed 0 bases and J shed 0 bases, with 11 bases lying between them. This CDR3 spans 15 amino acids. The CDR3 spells CAWSVLKEPNYGYTF. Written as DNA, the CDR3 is TGTGCCTGGAGTGTACTGAAAGAGCCTAACTATGGCTACACCTTC.

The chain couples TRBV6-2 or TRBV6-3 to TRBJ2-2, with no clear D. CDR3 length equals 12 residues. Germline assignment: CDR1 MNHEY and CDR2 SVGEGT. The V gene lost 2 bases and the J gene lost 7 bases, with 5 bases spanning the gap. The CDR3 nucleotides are TGTGCCAGCAGTTACAATAACGGGGAGCTGTTTTTT. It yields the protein CASSYNNGELFF.

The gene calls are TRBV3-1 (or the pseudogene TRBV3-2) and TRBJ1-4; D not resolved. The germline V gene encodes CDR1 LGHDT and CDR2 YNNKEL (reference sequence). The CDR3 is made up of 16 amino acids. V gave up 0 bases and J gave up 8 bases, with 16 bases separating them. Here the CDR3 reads CASSQDQGGPLEKLFF. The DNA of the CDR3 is TGTGCCAGCAGCCAAGATCAAGGAGGGCCCTTAGAAAAACTGTTTTTT.

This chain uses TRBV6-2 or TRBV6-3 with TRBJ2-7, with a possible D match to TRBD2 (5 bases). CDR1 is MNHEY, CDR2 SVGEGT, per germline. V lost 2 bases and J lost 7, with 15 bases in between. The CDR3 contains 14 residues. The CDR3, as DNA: TGTGCCAGCAGTTACACCCCTGGCGGGCGAGAGCAGTACTTC. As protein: CASSYTPGGREQYF.

The CDR3, as DNA: TGTGCCAGCAGCCAACTGGGACTAGCGGGAGGGCGAATCGGGGAGCTGTTTTTT. This translates into CASSQLGLAGGRIGELFF. This chain links TRBV3-1 (or the pseudogene TRBV3-2) with TRBJ2-2, with TRBD2 identical over 16 bases. V dropped 2 bases and J dropped 7; count of bases not matched to a gene: 7. Per the germline V gene, CDR1 is LGHDT and CDR2 is YNNKEL (reference sequence). The CDR3 covers 18 residues.

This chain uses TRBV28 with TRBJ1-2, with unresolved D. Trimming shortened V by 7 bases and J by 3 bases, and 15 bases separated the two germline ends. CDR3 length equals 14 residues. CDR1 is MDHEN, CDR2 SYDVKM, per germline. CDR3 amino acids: CASTLSGVDYGYTF. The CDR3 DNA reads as TGTGCCAGCACTCTCTCTGGGGTCGACTATGGCTACACCTTC.

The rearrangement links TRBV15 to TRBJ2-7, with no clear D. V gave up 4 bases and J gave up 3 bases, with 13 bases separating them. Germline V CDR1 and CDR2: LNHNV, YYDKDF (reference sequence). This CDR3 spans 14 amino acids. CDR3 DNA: TGTGCCACCAGCACGCAAGACACGGGCTACGAGCAGTACTTC. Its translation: CATSTQDTGYEQYF.

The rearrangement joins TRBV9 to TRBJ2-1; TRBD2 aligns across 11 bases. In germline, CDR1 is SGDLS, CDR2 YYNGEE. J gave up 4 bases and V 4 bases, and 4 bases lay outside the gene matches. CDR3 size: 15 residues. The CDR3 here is CASSPTSGDYNEQFF. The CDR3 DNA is TGTGCCAGCAGCCCGACTAGCGGGGATTACAATGAGCAGTTCTTC.

CDR3 nucleotides: TGTGCCAGCTCACCACCCCAGGGCGGGAGAACGGGTAATGAGCAGTTCTTC. Its protein is CASSPPQGGRTGNEQFF. The V and J genes are TRBV18 and TRBJ2-1; TRBD2 matches at 7 bases. V shed 0 bases, J shed 7 bases, and the junction held 12 bases outside the gene matches. CDR1 is KGHSH, CDR2 LQKENI, per germline. This CDR3 spans 17 amino acids.

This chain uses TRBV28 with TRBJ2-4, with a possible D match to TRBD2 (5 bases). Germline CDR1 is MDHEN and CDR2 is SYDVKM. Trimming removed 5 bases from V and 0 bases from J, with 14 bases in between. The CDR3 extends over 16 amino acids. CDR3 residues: CASSPGRTLAKNIQYF. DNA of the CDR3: TGTGCCAGCAGTCCTGGACGGACTCTAGCCAAAAACATTCAGTACTTC.

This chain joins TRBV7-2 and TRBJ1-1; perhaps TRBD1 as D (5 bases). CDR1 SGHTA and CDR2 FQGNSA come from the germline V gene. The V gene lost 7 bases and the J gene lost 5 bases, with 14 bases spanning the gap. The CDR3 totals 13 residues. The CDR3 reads CASTLGGRTEAFF. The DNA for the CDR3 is TGTGCCAGCACCCTGGGGGGAAGAACTGAAGCTTTCTTT.

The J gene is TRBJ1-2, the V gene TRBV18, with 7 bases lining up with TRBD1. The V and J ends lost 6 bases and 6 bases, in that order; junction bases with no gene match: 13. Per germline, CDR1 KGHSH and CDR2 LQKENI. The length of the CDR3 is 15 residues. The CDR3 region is CASSPLATGPHGYTF. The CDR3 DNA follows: TGTGCCAGCTCCCCCCTGGCGACAGGGCCCCATGGCTACACCTTC.

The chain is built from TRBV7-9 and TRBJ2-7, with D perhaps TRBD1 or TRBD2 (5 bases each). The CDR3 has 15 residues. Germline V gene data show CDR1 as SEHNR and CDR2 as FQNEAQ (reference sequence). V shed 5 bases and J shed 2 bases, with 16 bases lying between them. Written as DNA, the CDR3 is TGTGCCAGCAGCCGGGGCCGACTCTCACCCTACGAGCAGTACTTC. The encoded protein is CASSRGRLSPYEQYF.

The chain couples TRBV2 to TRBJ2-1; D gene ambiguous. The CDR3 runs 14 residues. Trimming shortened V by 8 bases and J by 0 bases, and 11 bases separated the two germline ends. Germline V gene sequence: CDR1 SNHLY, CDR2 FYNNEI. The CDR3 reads CASLLDTSYNEQFF. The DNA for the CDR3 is TGTGCCAGCCTCCTAGACACCTCCTACAATGAGCAGTTCTTC.

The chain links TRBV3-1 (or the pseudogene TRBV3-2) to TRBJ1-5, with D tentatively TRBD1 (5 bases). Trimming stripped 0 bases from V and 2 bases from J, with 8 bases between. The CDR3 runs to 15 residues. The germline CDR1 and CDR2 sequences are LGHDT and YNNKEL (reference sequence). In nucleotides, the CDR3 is TGTGCCAGCAGCCAAGACACGACAGGCAATCAGCCCCAGCATTTT. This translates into CASSQDTTGNQPQHF.

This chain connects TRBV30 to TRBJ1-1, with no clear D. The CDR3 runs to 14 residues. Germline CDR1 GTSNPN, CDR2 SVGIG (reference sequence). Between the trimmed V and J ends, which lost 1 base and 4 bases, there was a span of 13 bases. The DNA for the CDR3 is TGTGCCTGGAGTGAAGGACTTCTTTCCACTGAAGCTTTCTTT. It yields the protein CAWSEGLLSTEAFF.

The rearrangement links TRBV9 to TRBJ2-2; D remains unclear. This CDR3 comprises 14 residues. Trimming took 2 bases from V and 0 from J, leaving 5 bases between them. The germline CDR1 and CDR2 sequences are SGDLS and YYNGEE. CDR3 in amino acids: CASSVASNTGELFF. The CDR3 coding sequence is TGTGCCAGCAGCGTGGCGTCGAACACCGGGGAGCTGTTTTTT.

CDR3 DNA sequence: TGTGCCAGCAGCCAAGACCCTAGCGGGAGCCCTGAGCAGTTCTTC. Protein: CASSQDPSGSPEQFF. The V gene is TRBV4-2, the J gene TRBJ2-1; 10 bases agree with TRBD2. Germline lookup yields CDR1 LGHNA and CDR2 YNFKEQ. V gave up 0 bases and J gave up 9 bases; unmatched junction bases: 5. There are 15 residues in the CDR3.

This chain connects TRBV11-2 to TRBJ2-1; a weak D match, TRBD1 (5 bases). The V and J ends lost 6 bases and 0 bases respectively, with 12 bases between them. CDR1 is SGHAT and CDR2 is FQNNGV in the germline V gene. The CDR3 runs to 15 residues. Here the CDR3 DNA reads TGTGCCAGCAGTATTAGACAGAGCTCCTACAATGAGCAGTTCTTC. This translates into CASSIRQSSYNEQFF.

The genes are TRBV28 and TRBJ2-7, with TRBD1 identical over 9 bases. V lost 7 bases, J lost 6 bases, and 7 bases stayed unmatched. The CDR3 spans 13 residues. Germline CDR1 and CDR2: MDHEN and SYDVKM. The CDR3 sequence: CASIRDRVGEQYF. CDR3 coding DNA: TGTGCCAGCATACGGGACAGGGTCGGCGAGCAGTACTTC. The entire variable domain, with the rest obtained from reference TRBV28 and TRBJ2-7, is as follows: DVKVTQSSRYLVKRTGEKVFLECVQDMDHENMFWYRQDPGLGLRLIYFSYDVKMKEKGDIPEGYSVSREKKERFSLILESASTNQTSMYLCASIRDRVGEQYFGPGTRLTVT.

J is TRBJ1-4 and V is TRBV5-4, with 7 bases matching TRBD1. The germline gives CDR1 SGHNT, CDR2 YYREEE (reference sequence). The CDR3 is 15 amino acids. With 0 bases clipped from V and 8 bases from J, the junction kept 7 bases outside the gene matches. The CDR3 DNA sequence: TGTGCCAGCAGCTTGGGAAGCAGGGGGAGAGAAAAACTGTTTTTT. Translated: CASSLGSRGREKLFF.

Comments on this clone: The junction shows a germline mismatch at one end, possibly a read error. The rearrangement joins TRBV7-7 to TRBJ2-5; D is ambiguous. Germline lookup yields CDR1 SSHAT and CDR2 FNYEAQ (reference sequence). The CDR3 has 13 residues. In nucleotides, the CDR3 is TGTGCTAGCAGCTCGGTGGGACAAGAGACCCAGTACTTC. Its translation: CASSSVGQETQYF.

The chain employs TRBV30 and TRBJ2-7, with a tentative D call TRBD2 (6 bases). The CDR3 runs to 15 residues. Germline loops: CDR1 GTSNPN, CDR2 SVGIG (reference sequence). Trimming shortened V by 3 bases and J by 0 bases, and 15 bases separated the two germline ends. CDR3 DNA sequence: TGTGCCTGGAGGGTGGAGGGATGGAGCTCCTACGAGCAGTACTTC. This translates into CAWRVEGWSSYEQYF.

The CDR3 sequence: CASSSHGGGTDTQYF. CDR3 bases: TGTGCCAGCAGTTCCCACGGGGGGGGCACAGATACGCAGTATTTT. This chain uses TRBV6-5 with TRBJ2-3, with 8 positions matching TRBD2. The germline gives CDR1 MNHEY, CDR2 SVGAGI. The CDR3 is made up of 15 amino acids. V dropped 4 bases and J dropped 1; count of bases not matched to a gene: 4.

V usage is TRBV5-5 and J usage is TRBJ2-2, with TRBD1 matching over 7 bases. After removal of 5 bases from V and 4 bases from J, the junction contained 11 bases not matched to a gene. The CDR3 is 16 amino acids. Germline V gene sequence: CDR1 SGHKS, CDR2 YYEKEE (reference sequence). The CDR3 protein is CASSTSQGGITGELFF. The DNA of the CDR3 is TGTGCCAGCAGTACCAGCCAAGGGGGCATCACCGGGGAGCTGTTTTTT.

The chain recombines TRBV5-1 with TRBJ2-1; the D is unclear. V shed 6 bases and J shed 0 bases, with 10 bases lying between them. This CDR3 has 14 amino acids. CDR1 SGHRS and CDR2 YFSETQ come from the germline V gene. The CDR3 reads CASKPESSYNEQFF. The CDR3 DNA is TGCGCCAGCAAACCGGAGAGCTCCTACAATGAGCAGTTCTTC.